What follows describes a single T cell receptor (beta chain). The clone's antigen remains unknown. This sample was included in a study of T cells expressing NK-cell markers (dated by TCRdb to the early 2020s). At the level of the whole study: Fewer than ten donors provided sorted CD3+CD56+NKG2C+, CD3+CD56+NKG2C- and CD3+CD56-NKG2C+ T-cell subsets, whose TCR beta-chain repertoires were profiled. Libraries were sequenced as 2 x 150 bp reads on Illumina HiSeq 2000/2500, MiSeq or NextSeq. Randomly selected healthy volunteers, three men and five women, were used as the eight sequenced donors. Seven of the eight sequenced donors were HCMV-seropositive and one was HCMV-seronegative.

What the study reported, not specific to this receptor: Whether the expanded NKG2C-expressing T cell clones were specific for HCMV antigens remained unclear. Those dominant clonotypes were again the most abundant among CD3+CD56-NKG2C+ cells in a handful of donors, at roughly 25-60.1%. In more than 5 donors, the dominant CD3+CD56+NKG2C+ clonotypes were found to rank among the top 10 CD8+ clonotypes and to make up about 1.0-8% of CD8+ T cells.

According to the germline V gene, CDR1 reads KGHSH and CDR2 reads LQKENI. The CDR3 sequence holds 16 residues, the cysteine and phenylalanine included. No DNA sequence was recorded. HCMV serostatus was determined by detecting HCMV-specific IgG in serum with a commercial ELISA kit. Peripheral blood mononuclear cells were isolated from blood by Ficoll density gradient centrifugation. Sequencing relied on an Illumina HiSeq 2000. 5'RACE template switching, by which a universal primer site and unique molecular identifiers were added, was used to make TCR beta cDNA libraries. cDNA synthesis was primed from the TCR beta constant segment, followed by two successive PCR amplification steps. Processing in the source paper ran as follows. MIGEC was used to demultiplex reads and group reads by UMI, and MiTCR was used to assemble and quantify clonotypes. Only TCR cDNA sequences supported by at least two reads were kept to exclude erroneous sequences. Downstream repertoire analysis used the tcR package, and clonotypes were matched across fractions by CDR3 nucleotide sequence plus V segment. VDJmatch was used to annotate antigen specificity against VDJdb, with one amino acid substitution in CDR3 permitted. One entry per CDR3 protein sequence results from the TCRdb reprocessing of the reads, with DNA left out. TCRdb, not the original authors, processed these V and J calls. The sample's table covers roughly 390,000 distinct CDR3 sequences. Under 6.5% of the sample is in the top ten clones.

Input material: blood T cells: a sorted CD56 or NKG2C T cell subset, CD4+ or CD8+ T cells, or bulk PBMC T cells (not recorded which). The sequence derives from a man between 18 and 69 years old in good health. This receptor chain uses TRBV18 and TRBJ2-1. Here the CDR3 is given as CASSRQSGSSYNEQFF. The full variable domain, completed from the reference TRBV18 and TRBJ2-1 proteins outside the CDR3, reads NAGVMQNPRHLVRRRGQEARLRCSPMKGHSHVYWYRQLPEEGLKFMVYLQKENIIDESGMPKERFSAEFPKEGPSILRIQQVVRGDSAAYFCASSRQSGSSYNEQFFGPGTRLTVL.